A selection of T cell receptor beta chains follows, all from one sample in a study of blood T cells in healthy people across ages. TCRdb fed the 5' RACE reads into MiXCR, producing one record per CDR3 protein. Of 800,000 to 950,000 distinct CDR3 sequences in the sample, 25% to 35% are singletons; the top ten hold about 10%. The same sample was also used in a study of T cells of mothers and their children.

The sample taken for sequencing was blood. These receptor sequences come from a woman aged 40-49 years in good health. Each CDR3 is given with its conserved first and last residue. A D gene is named only where the DNA matches it firmly. Clone size is given for some rows only: seen once, a few or many times, or a class if the clone is expanded.

cdr3_length: 15
v_call: TRBV6-5
d_call: NA
j_call: TRBJ1-1
clone_size: once
cdr3_aa: CASSYRPRRNTEAFF
cdr3_nt: TGTGCCAGCAGTTACCGGCCCCGCAGGAACACTGAAGCTTTCTTT

cdr3_length: 13
v_call: TRBV24-1
d_call: NA
j_call: TRBJ2-5
clone_size: NA
cdr3_aa: CATSDQFQETQYF
cdr3_nt: TGTGCCACCAGTGACCAGTTCCAAGAGACCCAGTACTTC

cdr3_length: 12
v_call: TRBV29-1
d_call: NA
j_call: TRBJ1-5
clone_size: few
cdr3_aa: CSAQGTSRAQHF
cdr3_nt: TGCAGCGCCCAAGGGACGTCTAGGGCCCAGCATTTT

cdr3_length: 13
v_call: TRBV5-1
d_call: NA
j_call: TRBJ2-7
clone_size: NA
cdr3_aa: CASSLDSAHEQYF
cdr3_nt: TGCGCCAGCAGCTTGGACAGCGCCCACGAGCAGTACTTC

cdr3_length: 15
v_call: TRBV6-1
d_call: TRBD1
j_call: TRBJ2-7
clone_size: NA
cdr3_aa: CVSIWTGGVAYEQYF
cdr3_nt: TGTGTCAGCATTTGGACAGGGGGGGTGGCCTACGAGCAGTACTTC

cdr3_length: 15
v_call: TRBV3-1
d_call: NA
j_call: TRBJ2-6
clone_size: few
cdr3_aa: CASRSTFSGANVLTF
cdr3_nt: TGTGCCAGCAGGTCCACATTCTCTGGGGCCAACGTCCTGACTTTC

cdr3_length: 11
v_call: TRBV30
d_call: NA
j_call: TRBJ1-1
clone_size: NA
cdr3_aa: CAWGRELEAFF
cdr3_nt: TGTGCCTGGGGGCGTGAACTTGAAGCTTTCTTT

cdr3_length: 15
v_call: TRBV3-1
d_call: NA
j_call: TRBJ1-2
clone_size: NA
cdr3_aa: CASSQVAPAGRGYTF
cdr3_nt: TGTGCCAGCAGCCAAGTCGCTCCGGCGGGAAGGGGCTACACCTTC

cdr3_length: 12
v_call: TRBV7-9
d_call: NA
j_call: TRBJ2-7
clone_size: NA
cdr3_aa: CASEGRSYEQYF
cdr3_nt: TGTGCCAGCGAGGGGAGGTCCTACGAGCAGTACTTC

cdr3_length: 12
v_call: TRBV12-3/TRBV12-4
d_call: TRBD1
j_call: TRBJ2-7
clone_size: few
cdr3_aa: CASNRGAGEQYF
cdr3_nt: TGTGCCAGCAACAGGGGAGCTGGGGAGCAGTACTTC

cdr3_length: 15
v_call: TRBV5-1
d_call: TRBD1
j_call: TRBJ2-5
clone_size: few
cdr3_aa: CASSLQGAKQETQYF
cdr3_nt: TGCGCCAGCAGCTTACAGGGGGCAAAACAAGAGACCCAGTACTTC

cdr3_length: 13
v_call: TRBV5-1
d_call: NA
j_call: TRBJ2-1
clone_size: many
cdr3_aa: CASSSKGGNEQFF
cdr3_nt: TGCGCCAGCAGCTCTAAAGGGGGGAATGAGCAGTTCTTC

cdr3_length: 18
v_call: TRBV3-1
d_call: TRBD2
j_call: TRBJ2-1
clone_size: NA
cdr3_aa: CASSQVRRRGVDYNEQFF
cdr3_nt: TGTGCCAGCAGCCAAGTCCGAAGGCGGGGGGTAGACTACAATGAGCAGTTCTTC